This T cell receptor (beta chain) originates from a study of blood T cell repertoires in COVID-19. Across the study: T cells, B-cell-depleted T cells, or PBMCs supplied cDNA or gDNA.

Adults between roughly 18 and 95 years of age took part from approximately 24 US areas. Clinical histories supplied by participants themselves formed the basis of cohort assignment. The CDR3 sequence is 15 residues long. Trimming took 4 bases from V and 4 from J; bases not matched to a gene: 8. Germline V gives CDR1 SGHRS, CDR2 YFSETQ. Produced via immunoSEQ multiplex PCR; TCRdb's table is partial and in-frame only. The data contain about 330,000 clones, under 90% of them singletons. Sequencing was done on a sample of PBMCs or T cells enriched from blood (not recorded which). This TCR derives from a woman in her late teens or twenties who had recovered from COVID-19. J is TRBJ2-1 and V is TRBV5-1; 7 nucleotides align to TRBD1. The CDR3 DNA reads TGCGCCAGCAGCCCCGAGGGGACAGCTTACAATGAGCAGTTCTTC. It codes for CASSPEGTAYNEQFF.